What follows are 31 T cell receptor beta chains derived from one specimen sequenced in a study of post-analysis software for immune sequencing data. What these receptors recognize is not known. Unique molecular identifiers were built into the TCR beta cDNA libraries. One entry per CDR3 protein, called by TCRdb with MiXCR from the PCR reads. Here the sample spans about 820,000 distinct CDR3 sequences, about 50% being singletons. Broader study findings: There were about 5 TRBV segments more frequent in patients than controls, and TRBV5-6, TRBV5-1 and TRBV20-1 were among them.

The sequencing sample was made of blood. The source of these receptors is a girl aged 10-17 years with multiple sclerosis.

As DNA, the CDR3 is TGCAGTGCTAGAGTCAGGGAGATGCGGTACGATGACTACACCTTC. Translating gives CSARVREMRYDDYTF. The rearrangement links TRBV20-1 to TRBJ1-2; a weak D match, TRBD1 (5 bases). This CDR3 is 15 amino acids long. Germline V gene lookup returns CDR1 DFQATT and CDR2 SNEGSKA (reference sequence). Trimming removed 1 base at V and 10 bases at J, with 22 bases between.

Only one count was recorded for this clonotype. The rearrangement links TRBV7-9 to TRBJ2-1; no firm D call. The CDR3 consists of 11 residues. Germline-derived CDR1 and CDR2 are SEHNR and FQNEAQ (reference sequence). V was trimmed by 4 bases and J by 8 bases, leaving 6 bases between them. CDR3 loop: CASSSQHEQFF. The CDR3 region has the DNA TGTGCCAGCAGCTCCCAGCATGAGCAGTTCTTC.

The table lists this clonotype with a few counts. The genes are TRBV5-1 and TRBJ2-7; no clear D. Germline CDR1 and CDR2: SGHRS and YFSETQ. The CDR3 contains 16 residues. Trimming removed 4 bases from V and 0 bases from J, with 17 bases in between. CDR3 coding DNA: TGCGCCAGCAGCCTGGACCAGAGGTCCAGCTCCTACGAGCAGTACTTC. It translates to CASSLDQRSSSYEQYF.

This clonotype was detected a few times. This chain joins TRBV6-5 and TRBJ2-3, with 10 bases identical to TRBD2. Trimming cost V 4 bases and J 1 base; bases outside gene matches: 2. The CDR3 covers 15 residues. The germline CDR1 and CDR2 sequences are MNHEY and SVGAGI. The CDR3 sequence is CASSLLAGRTDTQYF. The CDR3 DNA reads TGTGCCAGCAGTTTACTAGCGGGACGCACAGATACGCAGTATTTT.

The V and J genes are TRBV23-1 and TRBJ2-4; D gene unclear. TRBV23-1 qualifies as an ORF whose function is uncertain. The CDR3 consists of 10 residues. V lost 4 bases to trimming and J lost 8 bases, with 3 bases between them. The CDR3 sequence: CASSRDIQYF. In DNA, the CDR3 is TGCGCCAGCAGTCGGGACATTCAGTACTTC.

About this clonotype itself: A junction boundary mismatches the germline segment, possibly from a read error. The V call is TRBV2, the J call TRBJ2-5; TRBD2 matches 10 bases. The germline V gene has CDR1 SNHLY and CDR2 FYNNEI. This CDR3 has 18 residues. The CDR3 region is CTSIPLGGTSAINNEQYF. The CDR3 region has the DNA TGTACCAGCATTCCTCTGGGGGGGACTAGCGCGATCAACAATGAGCAGTACTTC.

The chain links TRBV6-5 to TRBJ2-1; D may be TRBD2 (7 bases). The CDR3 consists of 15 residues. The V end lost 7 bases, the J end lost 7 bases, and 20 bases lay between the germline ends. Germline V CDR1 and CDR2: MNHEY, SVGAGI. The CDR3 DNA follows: TGTGCCAGCAACCTAGGGGGGGCGCAGTGGAATGAGCAGTTCTTC. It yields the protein CASNLGGAQWNEQFF.

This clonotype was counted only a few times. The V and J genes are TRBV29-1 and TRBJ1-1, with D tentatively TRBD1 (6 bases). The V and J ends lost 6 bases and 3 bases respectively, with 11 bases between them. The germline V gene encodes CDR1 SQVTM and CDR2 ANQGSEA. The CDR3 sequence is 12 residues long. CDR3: CSVHGQYTEAFF. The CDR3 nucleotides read TGCAGCGTCCATGGACAGTACACTGAAGCTTTCTTT.

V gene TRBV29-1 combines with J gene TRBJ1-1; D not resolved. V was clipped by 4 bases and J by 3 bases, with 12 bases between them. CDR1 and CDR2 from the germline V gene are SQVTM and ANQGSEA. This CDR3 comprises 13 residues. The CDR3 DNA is TGCAGCGTTGTCCGTGGATCGGACACTGAAGCTTTCTTT. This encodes CSVVRGSDTEAFF.

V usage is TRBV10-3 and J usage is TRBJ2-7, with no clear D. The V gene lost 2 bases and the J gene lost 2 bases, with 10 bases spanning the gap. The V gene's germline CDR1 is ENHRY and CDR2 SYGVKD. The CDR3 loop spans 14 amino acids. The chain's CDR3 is CAISEVGSTYEQYF. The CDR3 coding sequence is TGTGCCATCAGTGAGGTAGGAAGTACCTACGAGCAGTACTTC.

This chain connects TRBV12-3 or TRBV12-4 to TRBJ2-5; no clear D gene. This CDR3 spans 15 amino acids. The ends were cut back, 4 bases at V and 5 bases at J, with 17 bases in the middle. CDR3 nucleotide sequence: TGTGCCAGCAGTTCCCCCGGCAGCCATGGGGAGACCCAGTACTTC. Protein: CASSSPGSHGETQYF.

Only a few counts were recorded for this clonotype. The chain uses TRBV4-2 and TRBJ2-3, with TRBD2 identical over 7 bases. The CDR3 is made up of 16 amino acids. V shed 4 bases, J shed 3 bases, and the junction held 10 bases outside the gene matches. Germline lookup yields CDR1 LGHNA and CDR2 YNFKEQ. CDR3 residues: CASSRLGGSRTDTQYF. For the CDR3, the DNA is TGTGCCAGCAGCCGGCTCGGCGGGAGTCGGACAGATACGCAGTATTTT.

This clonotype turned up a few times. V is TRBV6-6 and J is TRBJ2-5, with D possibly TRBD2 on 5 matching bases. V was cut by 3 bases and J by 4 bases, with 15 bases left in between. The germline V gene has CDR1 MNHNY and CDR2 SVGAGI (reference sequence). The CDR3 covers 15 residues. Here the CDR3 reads CASSYIQLARETQYF. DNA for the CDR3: TGTGCCAGCAGTTATATCCAGCTAGCTCGAGAGACCCAGTACTTC.

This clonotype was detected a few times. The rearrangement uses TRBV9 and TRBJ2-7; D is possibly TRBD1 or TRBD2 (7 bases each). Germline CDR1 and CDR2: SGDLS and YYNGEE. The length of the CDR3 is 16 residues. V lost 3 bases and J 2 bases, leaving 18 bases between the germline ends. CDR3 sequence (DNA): TGTGCCAGCAGCGCCCCTCAGGGGGGGGGCACCTACGAGCAGTACTTC. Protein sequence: CASSAPQGGGTYEQYF.

CDR3 residues: CASSLLRQGEDYGYTF. In DNA form, the CDR3 reads TGTGCCAGCAGCTTGTTGCGCCAGGGGGAAGACTATGGCTACACCTTC. The gene calls are TRBV5-6 and TRBJ1-2; 7 nucleotides match TRBD1. Looked up from germline, CDR1 is SGHDT and CDR2 is YYEEEE. With V trimmed by 1 base and J by 3 bases, 9 bases remained unmatched. The CDR3 runs 16 residues.

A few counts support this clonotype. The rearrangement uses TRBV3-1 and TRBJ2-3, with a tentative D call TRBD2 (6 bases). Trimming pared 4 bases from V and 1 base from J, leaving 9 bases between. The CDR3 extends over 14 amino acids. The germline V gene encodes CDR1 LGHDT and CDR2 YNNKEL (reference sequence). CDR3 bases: TGTGCCAGCAGCCCTAGCGTGCGCACAGATACGCAGTATTTT. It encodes CASSPSVRTDTQYF.

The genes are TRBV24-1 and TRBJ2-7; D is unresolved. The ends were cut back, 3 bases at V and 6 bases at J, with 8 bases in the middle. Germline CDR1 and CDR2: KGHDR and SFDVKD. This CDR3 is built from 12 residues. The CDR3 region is CATSDVSGEQYF. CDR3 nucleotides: TGTGCCACCAGTGATGTGTCTGGCGAGCAGTACTTC.

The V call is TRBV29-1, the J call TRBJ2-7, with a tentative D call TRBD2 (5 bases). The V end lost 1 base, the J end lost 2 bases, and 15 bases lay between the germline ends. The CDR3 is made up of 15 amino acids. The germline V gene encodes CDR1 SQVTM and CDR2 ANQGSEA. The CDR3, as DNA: TGCAGCGTTGAAGGCCCAAAGGAGGCCCCCTACGAGCAGTACTTC. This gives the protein CSVEGPKEAPYEQYF.

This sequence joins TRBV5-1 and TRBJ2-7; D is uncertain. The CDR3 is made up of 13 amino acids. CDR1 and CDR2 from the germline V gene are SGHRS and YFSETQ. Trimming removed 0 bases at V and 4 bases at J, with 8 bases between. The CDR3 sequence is CASSLETRYEQYF. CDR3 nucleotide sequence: TGCGCCAGCAGCTTGGAGACCCGGTACGAGCAGTACTTC.

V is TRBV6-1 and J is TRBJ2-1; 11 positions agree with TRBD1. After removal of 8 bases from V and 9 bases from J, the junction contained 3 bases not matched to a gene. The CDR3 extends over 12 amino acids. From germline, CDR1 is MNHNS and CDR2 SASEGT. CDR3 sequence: CASGDRGTEQFF. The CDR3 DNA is TGTGCCAGCGGGGACAGGGGGACTGAGCAGTTCTTC.

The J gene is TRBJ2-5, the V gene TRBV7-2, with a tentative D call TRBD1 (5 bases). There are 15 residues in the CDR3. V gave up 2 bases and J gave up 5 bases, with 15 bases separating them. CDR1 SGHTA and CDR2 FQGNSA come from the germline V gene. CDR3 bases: TGTGCCAGCAGCTTATGGGGCAGGGCTGGGGAGACCCAGTACTTC. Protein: CASSLWGRAGETQYF.

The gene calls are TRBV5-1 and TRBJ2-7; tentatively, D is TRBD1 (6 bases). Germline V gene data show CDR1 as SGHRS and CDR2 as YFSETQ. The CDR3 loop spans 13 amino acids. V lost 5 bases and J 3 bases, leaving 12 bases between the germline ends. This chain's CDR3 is CASRLRDNYEQYF. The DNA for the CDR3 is TGCGCCAGCAGATTACGGGACAACTACGAGCAGTACTTC.

The CDR3 nucleotides are TGTGCCAGCAGCGAGAGGGGGGTCGACAAAAGCTCCTACAATGAGCAGTACTTC. As protein: CASSERGVDKSSYNEQYF. J is TRBJ2-1 and V is TRBV9; the D gene could be TRBD1 or TRBD2 (6 bases each). The assigned J gene may be wrong: the sequence end matches TRBJ2-7 better. Germline assignment: CDR1 SGDLS and CDR2 YYNGEE. CDR3 length equals 18 residues.

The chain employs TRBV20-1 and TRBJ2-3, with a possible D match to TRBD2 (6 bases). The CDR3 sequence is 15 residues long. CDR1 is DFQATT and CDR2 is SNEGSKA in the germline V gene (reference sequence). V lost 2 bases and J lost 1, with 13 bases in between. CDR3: CSARTGSKRTDTQYF. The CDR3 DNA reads TGCAGTGCTAGAACCGGGAGTAAACGCACAGATACGCAGTATTTT.

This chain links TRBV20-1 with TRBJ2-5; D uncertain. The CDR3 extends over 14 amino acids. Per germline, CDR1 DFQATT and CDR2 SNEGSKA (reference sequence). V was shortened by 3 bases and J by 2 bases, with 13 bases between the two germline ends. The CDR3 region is CSASPFVQQETQYF. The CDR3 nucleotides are TGCAGTGCTAGTCCGTTCGTACAGCAAGAGACCCAGTACTTC.

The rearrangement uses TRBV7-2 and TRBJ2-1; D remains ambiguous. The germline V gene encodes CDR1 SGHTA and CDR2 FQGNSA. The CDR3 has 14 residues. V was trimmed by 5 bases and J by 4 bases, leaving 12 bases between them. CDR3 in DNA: TGTGCCAGCAGCCCCGAGGTGGGGTACAATGAGCAGTTCTTC. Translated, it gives CASSPEVGYNEQFF.

Written as DNA, the CDR3 is TGTGCCAGCAGCGCCGGGCCCGACGGAAACACCATATATTTT. Protein sequence: CASSAGPDGNTIYF. The rearrangement joins TRBV7-8 to TRBJ1-3; D ambiguous. Germline V gene sequence: CDR1 SGHVS, CDR2 FQNEAQ. The CDR3 length is 14 residues. V was trimmed by 5 bases and J by 4 bases, leaving 12 bases between them.

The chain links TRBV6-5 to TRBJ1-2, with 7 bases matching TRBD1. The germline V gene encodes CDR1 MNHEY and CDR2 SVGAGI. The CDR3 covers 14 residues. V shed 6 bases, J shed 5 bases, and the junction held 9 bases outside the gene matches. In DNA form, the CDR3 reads TGTGCCAGCAGCCCCTGGACAGGCCTTTATGGCTACACCTTC. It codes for CASSPWTGLYGYTF.

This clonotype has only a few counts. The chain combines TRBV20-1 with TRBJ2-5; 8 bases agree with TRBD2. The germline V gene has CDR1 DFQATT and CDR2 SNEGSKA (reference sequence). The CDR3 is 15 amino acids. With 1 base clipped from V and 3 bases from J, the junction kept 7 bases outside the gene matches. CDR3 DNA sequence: TGCAGTGCTAGAGGGGGTAGCGGGGTAAAAGAGACCCAGTACTTC. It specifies CSARGGSGVKETQYF.

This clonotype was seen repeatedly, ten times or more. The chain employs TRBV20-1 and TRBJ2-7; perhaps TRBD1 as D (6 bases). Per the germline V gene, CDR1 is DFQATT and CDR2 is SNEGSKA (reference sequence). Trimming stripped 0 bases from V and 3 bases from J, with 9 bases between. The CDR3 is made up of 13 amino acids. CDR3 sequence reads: CSARDRQDYEQYF. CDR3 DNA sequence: TGCAGTGCTAGAGATAGACAGGACTACGAGCAGTACTTC.

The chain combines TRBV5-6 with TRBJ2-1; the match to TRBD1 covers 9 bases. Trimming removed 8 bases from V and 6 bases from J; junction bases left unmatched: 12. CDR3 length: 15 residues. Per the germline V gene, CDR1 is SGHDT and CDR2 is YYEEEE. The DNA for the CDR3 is TGTGCCAGTAACCGACAGGGGGAATTCCCCAATGAGCAGTTCTTC. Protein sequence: CASNRQGEFPNEQFF.